The 15 T cell receptor beta chains in this list originate from one sample, sequenced in a study of blood T cells in healthy people across ages. Combining a sample-barcoded 5' primer with a J-beta primer mix, a second PCR ran for about 6 to 11 cycles. TCRdb recomputed calls from the 5' RACE reads with MiXCR, one row per CDR3 protein. The sample shows some 1.4 million distinct CDR3 sequences, 40% to 50% of them seen only once. The specimen sequenced was blood. These receptors originate from a woman aged 18-29 years in good health.

The chain has TRBV5-1 and TRBJ2-1; 14 bases fit TRBD2. Germline CDR1 and CDR2: SGHRS and YFSETQ. Trimming took 2 bases from V and 1 from J; bases not matched to a gene: 17. The CDR3 covers 22 residues. This CDR3 reads CASSFGTTGTSGRVGSYNEQFF. CDR3 coding DNA: TGCGCCAGCAGCTTTGGGACCACCGGGACTAGCGGGAGAGTGGGATCCTACAATGAGCAGTTCTTC.

This clonotype occurred a few times. The rearrangement links TRBV28 to TRBJ2-5, with a possible D match to TRBD2 (6 bases). Per the germline V gene, CDR1 is MDHEN and CDR2 is SYDVKM. Trimming took 5 bases from V and 4 from J, leaving 14 bases between them. The CDR3 contains 14 residues. CDR3 in amino acids: CASSPLALRETQYF. CDR3 nucleotide sequence: TGTGCCAGCAGTCCTCTAGCGTTACGAGAGACCCAGTACTTC.

In its sample, this clonotype was seen a few times. V and J are TRBV15 and TRBJ2-3; D is perhaps TRBD1 or TRBD2 (5 bases each). The CDR3 covers 17 residues. The germline V and J ends were trimmed by 0 bases and 2 bases, with 15 bases remaining between them. CDR1 LNHNV and CDR2 YYDKDF come from the germline V gene (reference sequence). The CDR3 DNA reads as TGTGCCACCAGCAGAGAACCAGGGAGCCTTAACACAGATACGCAGTATTTT. Translated, it gives CATSREPGSLNTDTQYF.

The CDR3 is CASSPGTGDGSEKRKNIQYF. The CDR3 DNA is TGTGCCAGCAGTCCCGGGACAGGGGACGGATCGGAGAAGCGGAAAAACATTCAGTACTTC. The chain uses TRBV6-2 or TRBV6-3 and TRBJ2-4, with TRBD1 identical over 10 bases. Germline CDR1 is MNHEY and CDR2 is SVGEGT. V shed 5 bases and J 4 bases; nucleotides not matched to a gene: 20. The CDR3 sequence is 20 residues long.

This clonotype was seen only a few times. The J gene is TRBJ2-5, the V gene TRBV14; weak D call: TRBD1 (6 bases). The closer fit of TRBJ2-7 to the DNA end suggests the J call may be wrong. Germline CDR1 reads SGHDN; CDR2 reads FVKESK. The CDR3 sequence is 13 residues long. CDR3 residues: CASSHHLDSEQYF. DNA of the CDR3: TGTGCCAGCAGCCACCACTTGGACAGCGAGCAGTACTTC.

CDR3 loop: CASSFQVEGKAFF. CDR3 sequence (DNA): TGTGCCAGCAGTTTCCAGGTAGAGGGGAAAGCTTTCTTT. The chain links TRBV12-3 or TRBV12-4 to TRBJ1-1, with D perhaps TRBD1 (5 bases). The CDR3 spans 13 residues. V was clipped by 3 bases and J by 9 bases, with 14 bases between them.

V gene TRBV6-1 combines with J gene TRBJ1-1; D may be TRBD1 (5 bases). Looked up from germline, CDR1 is MNHNS and CDR2 is SASEGT. V dropped 10 bases and J dropped 7 bases, with 19 bases sitting between them. The CDR3 is made up of 13 amino acids. CDR3 DNA sequence: TGTGCCATCTGTTCACAGGTCTCACTTGAAGCTTTCTTT. This sequence encodes CAICSQVSLEAFF.

This clonotype was seen once. The rearrangement uses TRBV7-3 and TRBJ2-2, with 10 bases lining up with TRBD2. The CDR3 is 17 residues long. V was pared by 2 bases and J by 1 base, with 4 bases of the junction left unmatched. Germline assignment: CDR1 SGHTA and CDR2 FQGTGA. For the CDR3, the DNA is TGTGCCAGCAGCTTATTACTAGCGGGAAAGAACACCGGGGAGCTGTTTTTT. Encoded protein: CASSLLLAGKNTGELFF.

This clonotype came up many times. The V gene is TRBV6-5, the J gene TRBJ2-1; D unresolved. Germline-derived CDR1 and CDR2 are MNHEY and SVGAGI. Trimming stripped 4 bases from V and 0 bases from J, with 7 bases between. The length of the CDR3 is 14 residues. CDR3 protein: CASSSRSSYNEQFF. The CDR3 DNA follows: TGTGCCAGCAGTTCAAGGAGCTCCTACAATGAGCAGTTCTTC.

The genes are TRBV27 and TRBJ2-1, with D perhaps matching TRBD2 (5 bases). V shed 0 bases and J shed 7 bases, with 13 bases lying between them. Germline V gene lookup returns CDR1 MNHEY and CDR2 SMNVEV (reference sequence). CDR3 length: 15 residues. CDR3 protein: CASSLSHGMRNEQFF. The CDR3 coding sequence is TGTGCCAGCAGTTTATCCCACGGGATGAGAAATGAGCAGTTCTTC.

As DNA, the CDR3 is TGTGCCAGCAACTGCAGGAGTCCCCAAGCCAAAAACATTCAGTACTTC. It specifies CASNCRSPQAKNIQYF. The V gene is TRBV12-3 or TRBV12-4, the J gene TRBJ2-4; D is ambiguous. Trimming took off 7 bases at V and 0 bases at J, with 16 bases between the two ends. The CDR3 extends over 16 amino acids.

The chain joins TRBV19 to TRBJ1-2; TRBD1 matches 9 bases. The CDR3 loop spans 13 amino acids. Germline V gene lookup returns CDR1 LNHDA and CDR2 SQIVND (reference sequence). Unmatched junction bases numbered 8, after V lost 9 bases and J lost 6 bases. CDR3 nucleotides: TGTGCCAGCGGGACAGGGACTTTGGATGGCTACACCTTC. Translating it yields CASGTGTLDGYTF.

This clonotype has only a few counts. V gene TRBV3-1 combines with J gene TRBJ2-1; D is unresolved. In germline, CDR1 is LGHDT, CDR2 YNNKEL (reference sequence). CDR3 length: 14 amino acids. Deletions cut 4 bases from V and 2 bases from J, with 9 bases between. CDR3 in amino acids: CASSPFKPYNEQFF. In nucleotides, the CDR3 is TGTGCCAGCAGCCCCTTTAAACCCTACAATGAGCAGTTCTTC.

J is TRBJ2-1 and V is TRBV2; tentatively, D is TRBD2 (5 bases). Between the trimmed V and J ends, which lost 3 bases and 0 bases, there was a span of 12 bases. The CDR3 is 16 residues long. Germline CDR1 SNHLY, CDR2 FYNNEI. The CDR3 nucleotides are TGTGCCAGCAGTGAGTGGCGGGCTATCTCCTACAATGAGCAGTTCTTC. Its protein product is CASSEWRAISYNEQFF.

This rearrangement joins TRBV21-1 to TRBJ2-7; the table calls TRBD2, which could not be checked here. Gene TRBJ2-5 matches the end of the DNA better, so the J call may be wrong. TRBV21-1 is tagged as a pseudogene. CDR3 length: 16 amino acids. The CDR3 bases are TGTGCCAGCATCTTAAAAGGCCCTAGCGATCAAGAGACCCAGTACTTC. This codes for CASILKGPSDQETQYF.